The 28 T cell receptor beta chains given below trace back to one sample, sequenced in a study of blood T cells in healthy people across ages. Alongside a J-beta primer mix, a sample-barcoded 5' primer served in a second PCR lasting roughly 6 to 11 cycles. TCRdb re-called the 5' RACE reads with MiXCR, one entry per CDR3 protein. The table has some 800,000 distinct CDR3 sequences, about 42% seen once. The material sequenced was blood. These receptors were taken from a man between 60 and 70 years old in good health.

This clonotype was seen more than once but under ten times. This chain joins TRBV5-6 and TRBJ2-5, with 7 bases fitting TRBD2. The CDR3 runs to 16 residues. The V and J ends lost 2 bases and 0 bases, in that order; junction bases with no gene match: 7. In germline, CDR1 is SGHDT, CDR2 YYEEEE. This CDR3 is CASSLTSGAYQETQYF. As DNA, the CDR3 is TGTGCCAGCAGCTTAACCAGCGGGGCGTACCAAGAGACCCAGTACTTC.

The V and J genes are TRBV29-1 and TRBJ2-4; TRBD2 might be the D (5 bases). Trimming removed 1 base from V and 7 bases from J, with 14 bases in between. The CDR3 length is 14 residues. Looked up from germline, CDR1 is SQVTM and CDR2 is ANQGSEA. In nucleotides, the CDR3 is TGCAGCGTTGAAGCGGGGAGCCTTGGGAACATTCAGTACTTC. Protein sequence: CSVEAGSLGNIQYF.

The gene calls are TRBV6-2 or TRBV6-3 and TRBJ2-2; D ambiguous. The CDR3 runs to 13 residues. Trimming shortened V by 7 bases and J by 5 bases, and 11 bases separated the two germline ends. Germline-derived CDR1 and CDR2 are MNHEY and SVGEGT. This chain's CDR3 is CASTSWETGELFF. As DNA, the CDR3 is TGTGCCAGCACTTCTTGGGAAACCGGGGAGCTGTTTTTT.

This chain connects TRBV6-1 to TRBJ1-6; D not certain. This CDR3 is 13 amino acids long. Trimming left V 3 bases short and J 9 bases short, with 9 bases between. CDR1 and CDR2 from the germline V gene are MNHNS and SASEGT. The DNA of the CDR3 is TGTGCCAGCAGTGAGGGTCCGACTTCACCCCTCCACTTT. Residues: CASSEGPTSPLHF.

V gene TRBV4-3 combines with J gene TRBJ1-1, with D unclear. The CDR3 is 15 amino acids. Germline assignment: CDR1 LGHNA and CDR2 YSLEER. The V end was cut by 0 bases, the J end by 3 bases, with 11 bases between. CDR3 loop: CASSQDARSDTEAFF. The CDR3 DNA reads as TGCGCCAGCAGCCAAGACGCCCGGTCGGACACTGAAGCTTTCTTT.

This clonotype was detected only a few times. The chain combines TRBV5-1 with TRBJ1-2, with TRBD1 identical over 8 bases. The junction had 6 bases not matched to a gene; V was cut back by 1 base and J by 1 base. Germline V gives CDR1 SGHRS, CDR2 YFSETQ. The CDR3 is 16 amino acids. CDR3 residues: CASSLRAGGDNYGYTF. The CDR3 bases are TGCGCCAGCAGCTTGAGGGCAGGGGGCGATAACTATGGCTACACCTTC. Together with reference TRBV5-1 and TRBJ1-2, the CDR3 gives the full variable domain: KAGVTQTPRYLIKTRGQQVTLSCSPISGHRSVSWYQQTPGQGLQFLFEYFSETQRNKGNFPGRFSGRQFSNSRSEMNVSTLELGDSALYLCASSLRAGGDNYGYTFGSGTRLTVV.

The chain is built from TRBV7-9 and TRBJ1-2; TRBD1 is a possible D gene (5 bases). In germline, CDR1 is SEHNR, CDR2 FQNEAQ (reference sequence). V was clipped by 5 bases and J by 4 bases, with 20 bases between them. The CDR3 has 16 residues. CDR3 amino acids: CASSLGGTQGAYGYTF. The CDR3 bases are TGTGCCAGCAGCCTCGGAGGGACCCAGGGTGCCTATGGCTACACCTTC.

The chain couples TRBV11-2 to TRBJ2-7; D might be TRBD1 or TRBD2, each matching 5 bases. Germline values: CDR1 SGHAT, CDR2 FQNNGV. Trimming took off 1 base at V and 7 bases at J, with 11 bases between the two ends. The CDR3 consists of 13 residues. Here the CDR3 DNA reads TGTGCCAGCAGCTTAGGACAGAGGGGAGAGCAGTACTTC. It yields the protein CASSLGQRGEQYF.

This rearrangement joins TRBV3-1 to TRBJ2-7, with 8 bases aligning to TRBD1. The DNA end favors TRBJ2-5, so the J call may be wrong. The germline gives CDR1 LGHDT, CDR2 YNNKEL (reference sequence). This CDR3 has 12 residues. The CDR3 coding sequence is TGTGCCACGACAGGGGCCGGAGAGACCCAGTACTTC. It encodes CATTGAGETQYF.

V gene TRBV5-1 combines with J gene TRBJ1-1; a possible D gene is TRBD1 (6 bases). Trimming removed 3 bases from V and 3 bases from J, with 9 bases in between. This CDR3 contains 13 residues. Looked up from germline, CDR1 is SGHRS and CDR2 is YFSETQ. The CDR3 coding sequence is TGCGCCAGCAGCTCGGACAGATACACTGAAGCTTTCTTT. The encoded protein is CASSSDRYTEAFF. Drawing the rest from reference TRBV5-1 and TRBJ1-1, the complete variable domain is KAGVTQTPRYLIKTRGQQVTLSCSPISGHRSVSWYQQTPGQGLQFLFEYFSETQRNKGNFPGRFSGRQFSNSRSEMNVSTLELGDSALYLCASSSDRYTEAFFGQGTRLTVV.

This clonotype occurred a few times. The rearrangement uses TRBV7-9 and TRBJ2-7; possibly TRBD2 for D (6 bases). Germline CDR1 is SEHNR and CDR2 is FQNEAQ (reference sequence). V was shortened by 5 bases and J by 2 bases, with 13 bases between the two germline ends. CDR3 size: 14 residues. The CDR3 spells CASSGGKSPYEQYF. The CDR3 nucleotides are TGTGCCAGCAGCGGGGGGAAGAGCCCCTACGAGCAGTACTTC.

This clonotype has a handful of counts. The V call is TRBV20-1, the J call TRBJ2-6; 15 bases are a match to TRBD2. The V gene's germline CDR1 is DFQATT and CDR2 SNEGSKA (reference sequence). V trimming: 4 bases; J trimming: 2 bases; junction bases outside the gene matches: 15. The CDR3 has 21 residues. CDR3: CSATPGLAGGRGLAGANVLTF. CDR3 bases: TGCAGTGCTACACCGGGACTAGCGGGGGGAAGAGGATTAGCTGGGGCCAACGTCCTGACTTTC.

The chain recombines TRBV7-9 with TRBJ2-7; D unresolved. The germline gives CDR1 SEHNR, CDR2 FQNEAQ (reference sequence). The V end lost 2 bases, the J end lost 7 bases, and 9 bases lay between the germline ends. CDR3 length: 12 amino acids. The CDR3 DNA reads as TGTGCCAGCAGCTTATCTGGGATGGAGCAGTACTTC. This translates into CASSLSGMEQYF.

This clonotype came up a few times. V and J are TRBV4-3 and TRBJ2-3, with 7 bases fitting TRBD2. The CDR3 totals 16 residues. V lost 0 bases and J lost 3; bases outside the gene matches: 6. Looked up from germline, CDR1 is LGHNA and CDR2 is YSLEER. Here the CDR3 reads CASSQDWGTNTDTQYF. DNA for the CDR3: TGCGCCAGCAGCCAAGATTGGGGGACTAATACAGATACGCAGTATTTT.

This clonotype appeared a few times. The chain couples TRBV29-1 to TRBJ2-3; the D is unclear. The CDR3 covers 13 residues. V lost 5 bases to trimming and J lost 4 bases, with 13 bases between them. Germline V CDR1 and CDR2: SQVTM, ANQGSEA. Written as DNA, the CDR3 is TGCAGCGTTAGCTTTGGCCAGGCAGATACGCAGTATTTT. Its translation: CSVSFGQADTQYF.

This chain uses TRBV6-1 with TRBJ2-5; TRBD2 matches 7 bases. The junction had 6 bases not matched to a gene; V was cut back by 2 bases and J by 6 bases. The CDR3 extends over 14 amino acids. Germline V CDR1 and CDR2: MNHNS, SASEGT. The chain's CDR3 is CASSETAGVQTQYF. CDR3 DNA sequence: TGTGCCAGCAGTGAAACGGCGGGGGTACAGACCCAGTACTTC.

The chain links TRBV6-1 to TRBJ2-7; TRBD1 is a possible D gene (5 bases). Germline V CDR1 and CDR2: MNHNS, SASEGT. The V end lost 2 bases, the J end lost 1 base, and 12 bases lay between the germline ends. The CDR3 runs to 15 residues. The CDR3 is CASSEITGSSYEQYF. CDR3 coding DNA: TGTGCCAGCAGTGAAATCACAGGCTCATCCTACGAGCAGTACTTC.

This clonotype has more than one count but fewer than ten. The chain is built from TRBV20-1 and TRBJ2-7; 11 bases are a match to TRBD1. Germline V gene data show CDR1 as DFQATT and CDR2 as SNEGSKA (reference sequence). This CDR3 comprises 13 residues. The CDR3 DNA reads TGCAGGGCTTCCGGGACAGGGGGCTACGAGCAGTACTTC. It translates to CRASGTGGYEQYF.

This clonotype was found many times. The rearrangement uses TRBV6-2 or TRBV6-3 and TRBJ2-3; D gene ambiguous. The CDR3 is made up of 11 amino acids. Trimming took 8 bases from V and 4 from J, leaving 7 bases between them. Germline V gene lookup returns CDR1 MNHEY and CDR2 SVGEGT. CDR3 region: CASEVADTQYF. The CDR3 bases are TGTGCCAGCGAAGTGGCAGATACGCAGTATTTT.

This clonotype was found a few times. This chain joins TRBV5-5 and TRBJ2-1; TRBD1 or TRBD2 may be the D gene (5 bases each). The length of the CDR3 is 15 residues. V lost 1 base and J 2 bases, leaving 10 bases between the germline ends. Germline V gene sequence: CDR1 SGHKS, CDR2 YYEKEE (reference sequence). In nucleotides, the CDR3 is TGTGCCAGCAGCTTGTACCCGGGGCCCTACAATGAGCAGTTCTTC. It codes for CASSLYPGPYNEQFF.

This chain uses TRBV7-6 with TRBJ2-1, with D possibly matching TRBD1 (6 bases). Deletions cut 2 bases from V and 7 bases from J, with 12 bases between. Germline V lookup: CDR1 SGHVS, CDR2 FNYEAQ. This CDR3 contains 14 residues. This CDR3 reads CASSLTGHPNEQFF. CDR3 bases: TGTGCCAGCAGCTTAACGGGACACCCAAATGAGCAGTTCTTC. Variable domain in full (rest from reference TRBV7-6 and TRBJ2-1): GAGVSQSPRYKVTKRGQDVALRCDPISGHVSLYWYRQALGQGPEFLTYFNYEAQQDKSGLPNDRFSAERPEGSISTLTIQRTEQRDSAMYRCASSLTGHPNEQFFGPGTRLTVL.

V and J are TRBV29-1 and TRBJ1-1; 7 bases match TRBD1. Per germline, CDR1 SQVTM and CDR2 ANQGSEA. The CDR3 is 15 residues long. Unmatched junction bases numbered 14, after V lost 6 bases and J lost 4 bases. CDR3 sequence reads: CSVVPTGAISTEAFF. The CDR3 DNA reads as TGCAGCGTCGTCCCTACAGGGGCAATAAGCACTGAAGCTTTCTTT.

The rearrangement joins TRBV7-3 to TRBJ2-5; TRBD1 agrees at 7 bases. Germline assignment: CDR1 SGHTA and CDR2 FQGTGA. This CDR3 comprises 13 residues. Trimming removed 4 bases from V and 3 bases from J; junction bases left unmatched: 2. The CDR3 is CASSSTGEETQYF. CDR3 coding DNA: TGTGCCAGCAGCTCAACAGGGGAAGAGACCCAGTACTTC. The entire variable domain, with the rest obtained from reference TRBV7-3 and TRBJ2-5, is as follows: GAGVSQTPSNKVTEKGKYVELRCDPISGHTALYWYRQSLGQGPEFLIYFQGTGAADDSGLPNDRFFAVRPEGSVSTLKIQRTERGDSAVYLCASSSTGEETQYFGPGTRLLVL.

This clonotype was detected once. This chain connects TRBV12-3 or TRBV12-4 to TRBJ1-1; D gene unclear. V gave up 3 bases and J gave up 1 base, with 12 bases separating them. The CDR3 consists of 15 residues. The CDR3 sequence is CASSFPLSPNTEAFF. CDR3 coding DNA: TGTGCCAGCAGTTTCCCGCTTTCCCCGAACACTGAAGCTTTCTTT.

In regard to this clonotype: The junction does not match germline at one end; this may be a read error. The chain links TRBV5-1 to TRBJ2-7, with a tentative D call TRBD2 (5 bases). The length of the CDR3 is 14 residues. CDR1 and CDR2 (germline): SGHRS, YFSETQ. Here the CDR3 DNA reads TGCGCCAGCAGCTTGGTGGGAGAGCCCTACGAACAGTACTTC. Amino acids: CASSLVGEPYEQYF. The variable domain in full, completed from reference TRBV5-1 and TRBJ2-7, reads KAGVTQTPRYLIKTRGQQVTLSCSPISGHRSVSWYQQTPGQGLQFLFEYFSETQRNKGNFPGRFSGRQFSNSRSEMNVSTLELGDSALYLCASSLVGEPYEQYFGPGTRLTVT.

The gene calls are TRBV5-1 and TRBJ2-1; no clear D. Germline V gene sequence: CDR1 SGHRS, CDR2 YFSETQ. Trimming cost V 3 bases and J 7 bases, with 11 bases left between them. This CDR3 has 13 amino acids. The CDR3 region has the DNA TGCGCCAGCAGCTCCCCTCGGCTTAATGAGCAGTTCTTC. Translating it yields CASSSPRLNEQFF.

The chain uses TRBV20-1 and TRBJ2-6; 8 positions match TRBD1. The CDR3 loop spans 16 amino acids. After removal of 6 bases from V and 1 base from J, the junction contained 8 bases not matched to a gene. Germline values: CDR1 DFQATT, CDR2 SNEGSKA (reference sequence). CDR3 bases: TGCAGTGCAGCACAGGGGGGCGGGTCTGGGGCCAACGTCCTGACTTTC. This encodes CSAAQGGGSGANVLTF.

This clonotype turned up a few times. The V and J genes are TRBV5-1 and TRBJ1-4; D is unclear. In germline, CDR1 is SGHRS, CDR2 YFSETQ. V was shortened by 0 bases and J by 0 bases, with 9 bases between the two germline ends. The CDR3 length is 16 residues. DNA of the CDR3: TGCGCCAGCAGCTTGGGGTCGTCAGCAACTAATGAAAAACTGTTTTTT. Its protein is CASSLGSSATNEKLFF.